This T cell receptor (beta chain) was sequenced for a study of T-cell memory formation after mild COVID-19. About the research overall: Clustering of TCRs was largely donor specific.

This clonotype has ten or more counts. TCRdb itself ran the 5' RACE reads through MiXCR, one entry per CDR3 protein. This table has approximately 150,000 distinct CDR3 sequences, 6% to 7% appearing once. V gave up 5 bases and J gave up 7 bases, with 15 bases separating them. Germline V gene data show CDR1 as SQVTM and CDR2 as ANQGSEA. The length of the CDR3 is 12 residues. Sequenced input: PBMCs or a T cell subset sorted from them (not recorded which). The origin of this receptor is an adult woman who had mild COVID-19 (a few samples of this study predate the infection). Cell type and time point are not known. V is TRBV29-1 and J is TRBJ2-7; D is perhaps TRBD2 (6 bases). The DNA of the CDR3 is TGCAGCGTTCGCGGGGCCGTGGGGGAGCAGTACTTC. Translating it yields CSVRGAVGEQYF.